The rows below give T cell receptor beta chains drawn from one sample of a study of early T cells in non-severe SARS-CoV-2 infection. TCRdb itself ran the 5' RACE reads through MiXCR, one entry per CDR3 protein. This repertoire shows approximately 50,000 distinct CDR3 sequences, about 7.8% found once; its top ten account for 5% to 6.5%. Sequences were obtained from whole blood. These TCRs come from an adult who was a healthcare worker with PCR-confirmed SARS-CoV-2 infection or an uninfected control (not recorded which). Both conserved end residues are part of each CDR3. A D gene is named only where the DNA matches it firmly. Not all rows give a size; the values are once, few, many and, for expanded clones, a class.

abundance	j_gene	d_gene	v_gene	CDR3nt	CDR3aa
few	TRBJ2-2	.	TRBV28	TGTGCCAGCACTCAGGGCGGGGAGCTGTTTTTT	CASTQGGELFF
.	TRBJ2-4	.	TRBV7-9	TGTGCCAGCAGCTTGGGAAGATCCACCTTAGCCAAAAACATTCAGTACTTC	CASSLGRSTLAKNIQYF
.	TRBJ2-5	TRBD1	TRBV27	TGTGCCAGCAGCGGGACAGGTTGGGGTGAGACCCAGTACTTC	CASSGTGWGETQYF
.	TRBJ1-3	.	TRBV29-1	TGCAGCGTTGAAGATGACCGATTCTCTGGAAACACCATATATTTT	CSVEDDRFSGNTIYF
many	TRBJ2-2	.	TRBV18	TGTGCCAGCTCACCGAGGGACACCGGGGAGCTGTTTTTT	CASSPRDTGELFF
.	TRBJ2-4	.	TRBV19	TGTGCCAGTCGAGGGGGAAACATTCAGTACTTC	CASRGGNIQYF
few	TRBJ2-1	.	TRBV29-1	TGCAGCGGGCTTGGGAACCACAATGAGCAGTTCTTC	CSGLGNHNEQFF
many	TRBJ2-2	.	TRBV7-6	TGTGCCAGCAGCTTAGTGGTAGCAACCGGGGAGCTGTTTTTT	CASSLVVATGELFF
few	TRBJ1-4	.	TRBV23-1	TGCGCCAGAGGTCCCGCAAGGACGGGAAAAAAACTGTTTTTT	CARGPARTGKKLFF
many	TRBJ1-2	TRBD1	TRBV20-1	TGCAGGCCCGCGGGACAGGGGAACTATGGCTACACCTTC	CRPAGQGNYGYTF
.	TRBJ2-5	.	TRBV18	TGTGCCAGCTCACCACCTGGGGTTGAGACCCAGTACTTC	CASSPPGVETQYF
few	TRBJ2-7	TRBD1	TRBV18	TGTGCCAGCTCACCCGGGACAGCTGACGAGCAGTACTTC	CASSPGTADEQYF
many	TRBJ2-2	TRBD2	TRBV11-2	TGTGCCAGCAGCCCCCGACTAGCGACGAACACCGGGGAGCTGTTTTTT	CASSPRLATNTGELFF
.	TRBJ1-2	.	TRBV4-2	TGTGCCAGCAGCCAAGATGGCCTAAGGGATGGCTACACCTTC	CASSQDGLRDGYTF
many	TRBJ1-5	.	TRBV28	TGTGCCAGCAGTTTGAGCAGAGGACGCTATAGCAATCAGCCCCAGCATTTT	CASSLSRGRYSNQPQHF
.	TRBJ1-1	.	TRBV29-1	TGCAGCGGGTTTTACTCCACTGAAGCTTTCTTT	CSGFYSTEAFF
few	TRBJ1-4	.	TRBV15	TGTGCCACCAGCAGAGTCGCCGGACCTAATGAAAAACTGTTTTTT	CATSRVAGPNEKLFF
many	TRBJ2-3	.	TRBV27	TGTGCCAGCAGTTTTCCCCCCCCTAGGCCAGATACGCAGTATTTT	CASSFPPPRPDTQYF
many	TRBJ2-3	TRBD2	TRBV5-5	TGTGCCAGCAACTGGGACGGGAGGAACACAGATACGCAGTATTTT	CASNWDGRNTDTQYF
many	TRBJ1-1	.	TRBV4-1	TGCGCCAGCAGCCAAGATCCGGGGATCGCTGAAGCTTTCTTT	CASSQDPGIAEAFF
few	TRBJ2-3	TRBD1	TRBV6-1	TGTGCCAGTGGCTACGGGACAGAGCGGACAGATACGCAGTATTTT	CASGYGTERTDTQYF
.	TRBJ2-4	.	TRBV28	TGTGCCAGCAGTCAGACAGGAATTAAATTGCTAGCCAAAAACATTCAGTACTTC	CASSQTGIKLLAKNIQYF
.	TRBJ2-3	TRBD1	TRBV10-3	TGTGCCATCAGTGACGGGACAGGGCTAGATACGCAGTATTTT	CAISDGTGLDTQYF
many	TRBJ2-1	.	TRBV29-1	TGCAGCGTCCGATACAATGAGCAGTTCTTC	CSVRYNEQFF
many	TRBJ2-2	.	TRBV10-1	TGCGCCAGCTCCACAAACGGGGAGCTGTTTTTT	CASSTNGELFF
few	TRBJ1-1	.	TRBV7-9	TGTGCCAGCAACAGTGCTTTGCGGGGGAACACTGAAGCTTTCTTT	CASNSALRGNTEAFF
.	TRBJ2-7	.	TRBV9	TGTGCCAGCAGCAGGCGACAAATGGACTCCGAGCAGTACTTC	CASSRRQMDSEQYF
.	TRBJ2-4	TRBD1	TRBV7-3	TGTGCCAGCAGCTCACCCATCACATCCGGGACAGGCAAAAACATTCAGTACTTC	CASSSPITSGTGKNIQYF
many	TRBJ2-3	.	TRBV9	TGTGCCAGCAGCGCGTGGGGATTCACAGATACGCAGTATTTT	CASSAWGFTDTQYF